The entry below describes one T cell receptor beta chain. This sample is part of a study of monozygotic twins with inflammatory bowel disease. Germline V CDR1 and CDR2: SQVTM, ANQGSEA. CDR3 length: 14 residues. Every sample had its cDNA made across eight separate reactions. TCRdb re-called the 5' RACE reads; one entry per CDR3 protein, DNA not given. The repertoire table contains approximately 400,000 distinct CDR3 sequences. This receptor was identified in a human donor with ulcerative colitis or Crohn's disease, or a healthy co-twin of an affected twin (not recorded which). This chain uses TRBV29-1 with TRBJ2-5; TCRdb picks TRBD2, but there is no DNA to check that call. The sample comprised blood. CDR3 in amino acids: CSVGLAGQQETQYF.